Shown below are 6 T cell receptor beta chains from a single sample sequenced in a study of radiotherapy plus CTLA-4 blockade in lung cancer. Sequencing used immunoSEQ multiplex PCR; TCRdb keeps in-frame clones, though not all of them. The sample records roughly 110,000 clones, under 90% being singletons. Sample: peripheral blood, taken from a patient treated with radiotherapy plus ipilimumab. These receptors all stem from a human donor with non-small cell lung cancer that progressed on radiotherapy plus ipilimumab. Some clones in this sample may be carry-over from other donors' samples.

V gene TRBV14 combines with J gene TRBJ2-1, with D hard to call. The length of the CDR3 is 14 residues. The V end was cut by 3 bases, the J end by 1 base, with 7 bases between. CDR1 SGHDN and CDR2 FVKESK come from the germline V gene. DNA of the CDR3: TGTGCCAGCAGCCAGAAAAGATCCTACAATGAGCAGTTCTTC. Protein: CASSQKRSYNEQFF.

A single count supports this clone. This chain links TRBV7-2 with TRBJ2-7; 7 bases match TRBD1. Germline V gives CDR1 SGHTA, CDR2 FQGNSA. The CDR3 has 14 amino acids. The V segment lost 3 bases and the J segment 7 bases; nucleotides outside the gene matches: 9. Written as DNA, the CDR3 is TGTGCCAGCAGCTTCCGGGACAGAGTGAGGGAGCAGTACTTC. Amino acids: CASSFRDRVREQYF.

The chain links TRBV5-1 to TRBJ1-1; 7 bases are shared with TRBD1. V lost 3 bases, J lost 1 base, and 3 bases stayed unmatched. This CDR3 is built from 14 residues. Germline V lookup: CDR1 SGHRS, CDR2 YFSETQ. The CDR3 DNA sequence: TGCGCCAGCAGCTGGGACAGACCGAACACTGAAGCTTTCTTT. The encoded protein is CASSWDRPNTEAFF. The whole variable domain, remainder taken from reference TRBV5-1 and TRBJ1-1, is KAGVTQTPRYLIKTRGQQVTLSCSPISGHRSVSWYQQTPGQGLQFLFEYFSETQRNKGNFPGRFSGRQFSNSRSEMNVSTLELGDSALYLCASSWDRPNTEAFFGQGTRLTVV.

The V gene is TRBV29-1, the J gene TRBJ2-7, with unresolved D. Deletions cut 3 bases from V and 1 base from J, with 10 bases between. The CDR3 has 13 residues. CDR1 and CDR2 (germline): SQVTM, ANQGSEA. This CDR3 reads CSVDSGVSYEQYF. CDR3 in DNA: TGCAGCGTTGATTCCGGAGTATCCTACGAGCAGTACTTC.

The chain employs TRBV4-1 and TRBJ2-3; 12 bases match TRBD2. CDR1 and CDR2 (germline): MGHRA, YSYEKL. J gave up 0 bases and V 4 bases, and 17 bases lay outside the gene matches. This CDR3 is built from 21 residues. CDR3 sequence reads: CASSRGRASGGGSVSTDTQYF. In DNA, the CDR3 is TGCGCCAGCAGCCGCGGGAGGGCTAGCGGGGGGGGTTCGGTGAGCACAGATACGCAGTATTTT.

CDR3 bases: TGCGCCAGCAGCATTAGCGGGGGCACAGATACGCAGTATTTT. This gives the protein CASSISGGTDTQYF. This rearrangement joins TRBV5-1 to TRBJ2-3; 8 positions match TRBD2. V was pared by 4 bases and J by 1 base, with 2 bases of the junction left unmatched. Germline V gene sequence: CDR1 SGHRS, CDR2 YFSETQ. CDR3 length: 14 amino acids.